The 3 T cell receptor beta chains presented below share a single source sample, sequenced in a study of identical twins. TCRdb fed the 5' RACE reads into MiXCR, producing one record per CDR3 protein. This table has 400,000 to 500,000 distinct CDR3 sequences, less than 20% appearing once. Sequenced material: naive T cells sorted from blood. The receptors shown here come from a man over 45 in good health.

The CDR3: CASSKEGGLSGETQYF. The CDR3 bases are TGTGCCAGCAGCAAAGAGGGGGGCCTTTCGGGCGAGACCCAGTACTTC. This sequence joins TRBV7-2 and TRBJ2-5, with D possibly called TRBD1 or TRBD2 (6 bases each). Trimming took 5 bases from V and 5 from J, leaving 21 bases between them. The CDR3 loop spans 16 amino acids. CDR1 is SGHTA and CDR2 is FQGNSA in the germline V gene.

This chain connects TRBV20-1 to TRBJ1-1; D is possibly TRBD1 (5 bases). The V end was cut by 2 bases, the J end by 0 bases, with 13 bases between. The V gene's germline CDR1 is DFQATT and CDR2 SNEGSKA (reference sequence). This CDR3 spans 15 amino acids. The CDR3 nucleotides are TGCAGTGCTAGACCCAAGACAGCTATGAACACTGAAGCTTTCTTT. It is translated as CSARPKTAMNTEAFF.

This clonotype came up a few times. This chain links TRBV20-1 with TRBJ1-2; a weak D match, TRBD1 (6 bases). Per the germline V gene, CDR1 is DFQATT and CDR2 is SNEGSKA (reference sequence). V was clipped by 1 base and J by 11 bases, with 11 bases between them. The CDR3 covers 11 residues. CDR3 bases: TGCAGTGCTAGAGGGACAGTGACGTACACCTTC. Encoded protein: CSARGTVTYTF.